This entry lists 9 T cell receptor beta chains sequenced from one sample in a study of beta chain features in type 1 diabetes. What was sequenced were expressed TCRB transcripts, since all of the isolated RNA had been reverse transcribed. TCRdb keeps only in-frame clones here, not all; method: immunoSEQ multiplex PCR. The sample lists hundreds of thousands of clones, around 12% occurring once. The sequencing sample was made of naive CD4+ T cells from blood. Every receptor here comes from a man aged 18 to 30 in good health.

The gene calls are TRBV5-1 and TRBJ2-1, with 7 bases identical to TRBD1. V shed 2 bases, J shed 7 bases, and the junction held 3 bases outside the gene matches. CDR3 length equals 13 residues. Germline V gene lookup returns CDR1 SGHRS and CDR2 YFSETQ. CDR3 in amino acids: CASSFDRANEQFF. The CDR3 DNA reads TGCGCCAGCAGCTTCGACAGGGCGAATGAGCAGTTCTTC.

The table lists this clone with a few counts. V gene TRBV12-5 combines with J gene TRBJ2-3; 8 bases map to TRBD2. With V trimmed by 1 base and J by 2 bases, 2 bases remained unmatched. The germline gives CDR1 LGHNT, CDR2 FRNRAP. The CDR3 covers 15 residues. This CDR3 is CASGLGLANTDTQYF. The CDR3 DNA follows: TGTGCTAGTGGTTTGGGACTAGCGAACACAGATACGCAGTATTTT.

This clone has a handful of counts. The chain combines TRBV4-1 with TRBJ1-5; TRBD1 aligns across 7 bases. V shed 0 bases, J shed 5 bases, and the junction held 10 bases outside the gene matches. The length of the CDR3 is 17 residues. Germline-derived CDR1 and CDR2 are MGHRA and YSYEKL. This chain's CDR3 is CASSQEVRGRMDQPQHF. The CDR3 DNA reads TGCGCCAGCAGCCAAGAGGTTAGGGGGCGCATGGATCAGCCCCAGCATTTT.

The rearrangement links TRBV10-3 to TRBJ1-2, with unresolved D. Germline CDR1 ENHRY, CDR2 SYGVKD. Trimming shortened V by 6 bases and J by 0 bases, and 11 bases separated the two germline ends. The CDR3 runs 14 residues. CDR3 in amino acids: CAISPTPSNYGYTF. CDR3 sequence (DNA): TGTGCCATCAGCCCTACGCCCTCTAACTATGGCTACACCTTC.

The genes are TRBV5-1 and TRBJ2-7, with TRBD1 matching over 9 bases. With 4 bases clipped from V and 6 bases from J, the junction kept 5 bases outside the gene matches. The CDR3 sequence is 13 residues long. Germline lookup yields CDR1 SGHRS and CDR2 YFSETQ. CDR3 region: CASSGTDRGEQYF. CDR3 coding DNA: TGCGCCAGCAGCGGAACGGACAGGGGCGAGCAGTACTTC.

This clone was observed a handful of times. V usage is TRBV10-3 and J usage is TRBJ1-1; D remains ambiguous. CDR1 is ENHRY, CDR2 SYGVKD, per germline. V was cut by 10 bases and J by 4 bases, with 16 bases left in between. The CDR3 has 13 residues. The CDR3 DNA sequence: TGTGCCACCGTGAGGGTGTCGGGCACTGAAGCTTTCTTT. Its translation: CATVRVSGTEAFF.

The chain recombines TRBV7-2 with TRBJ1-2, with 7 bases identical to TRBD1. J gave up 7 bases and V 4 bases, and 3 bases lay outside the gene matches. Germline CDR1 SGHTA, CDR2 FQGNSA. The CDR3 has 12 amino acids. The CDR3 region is CASSWSGGGYTF. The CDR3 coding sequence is TGTGCCAGCAGCTGGTCAGGGGGTGGCTACACCTTC.

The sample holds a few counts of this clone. Here the CDR3 DNA reads TGTGCCAGTAGTATATCCCCGCAGGGACTGCAAGAGACCCAGTACTTC. This sequence encodes CASSISPQGLQETQYF. V is TRBV19 and J is TRBJ2-5; D might be TRBD2 (6 bases). Trimming stripped 2 bases from V and 2 bases from J, with 15 bases between. This CDR3 comprises 16 residues. CDR1 LNHDA and CDR2 SQIVND come from the germline V gene (reference sequence). The whole variable domain, remainder taken from reference TRBV19 and TRBJ2-5, is DGGITQSPKYLFRKEGQNVTLSCEQNLNHDAMYWYRQDPGQGLRLIYYSQIVNDFQKGDIAEGYSVSREKKESFPLTVTSAQKNPTAFYLCASSISPQGLQETQYFGPGTRLLVL.

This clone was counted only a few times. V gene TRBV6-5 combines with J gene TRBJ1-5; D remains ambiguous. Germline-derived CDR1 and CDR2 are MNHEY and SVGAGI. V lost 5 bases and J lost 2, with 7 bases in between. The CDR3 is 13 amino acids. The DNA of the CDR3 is TGTGCCAGCAGTATTCAGGGCAATCAGCCCCAGCATTTT. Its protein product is CASSIQGNQPQHF.